The T cell receptor (beta chain) described here comes from a study of T cells in Graves' hyperthyroidism and ophthalmopathy. General study points: Stable hyperthyroidism was separated from ophthalmopathy by a model based on 13 V-J features.

Exclusions: uncontrolled infection, other autoimmune disease, pregnancy, lactation. The PBMCs were sourced from fresh peripheral blood (less than 11 ml). A word on this clonotype: Its antigen is unknown.

Germline assignment: CDR1 LGHNA and CDR2 YSLEER. V was clipped by 1 base and J by 6 bases; unmatched bases: 5. The CDR3 is 14 residues long. It was RNA transcripts that yielded the amplified TCR beta CDR3 regions. Researchers ran a first-round RT-PCR on the TCR CDR3 using the HTBI primer set. One entry per CDR3 protein results from TCRdb running MiXCR on the multiplex PCR reads. This table holds 750,000 to 950,000 distinct CDR3 sequences, 38% found once. The chain uses TRBV4-3 and TRBJ1-1, with 7 positions matching TRBD1. Sequencing was done on a sample of blood. This sequence was found in a man between 18 and 29 years old with Graves' hyperthyroidism. The CDR3 loop is CASSQGNQGAEAFF. As DNA, the CDR3 is TGCGCCAGCAGCCAAGGAAACCAGGGGGCTGAAGCTTTCTTT.